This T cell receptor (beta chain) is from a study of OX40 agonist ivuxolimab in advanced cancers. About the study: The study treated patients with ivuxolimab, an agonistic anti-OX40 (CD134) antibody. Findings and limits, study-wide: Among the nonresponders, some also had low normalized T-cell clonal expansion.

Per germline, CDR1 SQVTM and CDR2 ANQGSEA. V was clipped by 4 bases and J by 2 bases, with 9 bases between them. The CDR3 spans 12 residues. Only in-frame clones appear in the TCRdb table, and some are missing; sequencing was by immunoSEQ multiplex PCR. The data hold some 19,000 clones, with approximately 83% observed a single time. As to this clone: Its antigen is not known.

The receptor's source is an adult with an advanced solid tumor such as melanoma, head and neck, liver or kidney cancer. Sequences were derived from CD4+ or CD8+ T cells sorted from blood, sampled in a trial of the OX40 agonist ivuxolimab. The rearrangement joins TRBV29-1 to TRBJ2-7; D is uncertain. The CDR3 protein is CSVVLETYEQYF. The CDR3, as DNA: TGCAGCGTTGTTTTGGAGACCTACGAGCAGTACTTC.